A single T cell receptor beta chain is shown here with its context. Its antigen is currently unknown. The entry originates in a study of breast tumors, draining lymph nodes, adjacent tissues. TCRdb ran MiXCR on the multiplex PCR reads and lists one entry per CDR3 protein. This repertoire shows about 89,000 distinct CDR3 sequences, approximately 29% found once; its top ten account for more than 8%. Samples came from axillary lymph nodes draining the breast cancer. The CDR3 loop spans 10 amino acids. Per germline, CDR1 DFQATT and CDR2 SNEGSKA (reference sequence). V dropped 6 bases and J dropped 5 bases, with 7 bases sitting between them. Findings and caveats of the study: Tumors had less TCR diversity than lymph nodes, more than nontumor tissue. Luminal-like breast cancer showed significantly higher tumor–nontumor repertoire similarity than basal-like. Data fit most tumor T cells coming from lymph node, expanding in tumor.

The chain joins TRBV20-1 to TRBJ2-5; unclear D gene. Source material: axillary lymph node tissue. The receptor was isolated from a female donor with breast cancer. Some clones in this sample may be carry-over from other donors' samples. In DNA, the CDR3 is TGCAGTGCGGGTCGGGAGACCCAGTACTTC. Translating gives CSAGRETQYF.